The 17 T cell receptor beta chains below were found in one sample sequenced in a study of shared clonotypes between healthy human individuals. The method was immunoSEQ multiplex PCR; TCRdb's version includes in-frame clones alone and lacks a portion of them. The sample consists of 600,000 to 700,000 clones, around 78% of them appearing once. Sequencing input: memory CD4+ T cells sorted from blood. Documented subset: CD45RA-negative fraction. These TCRs come from a woman aged 25 to 39 in good health.

The V and J genes are TRBV6-5 and TRBJ2-7; D is undetermined. CDR1 and CDR2 (germline): MNHEY, SVGAGI. Trimming removed 1 base from V and 4 bases from J, with 14 bases in between. The CDR3 extends over 15 amino acids. For the CDR3, the DNA is TGTGCCAGCAGTTACTTTGTTGGGCAGAGATACGAGCAGTACTTC. It specifies CASSYFVGQRYEQYF.

The chain couples TRBV28 to TRBJ1-4; 8 bases line up with TRBD1. J was trimmed by 8 bases and V by 2 bases; bases with no gene match: 10. The CDR3 sequence is 16 residues long. Germline CDR1 reads MDHEN; CDR2 reads SYDVKM. Here the CDR3 reads CASSLHGQGVGEKLFF. The CDR3 DNA is TGTGCCAGCAGTTTACATGGACAGGGTGTCGGAGAAAAACTGTTTTTT.

At least ten counts were recorded for this clone. The chain joins TRBV28 to TRBJ2-7; D is ambiguous. The CDR3 sequence is 15 residues long. V was trimmed by 6 bases and J by 0 bases, leaving 15 bases between them. CDR1 and CDR2 from the germline V gene are MDHEN and SYDVKM. CDR3 region: CASRPLTMSSYEQYF. The CDR3 DNA reads TGTGCCAGCAGACCACTTACAATGAGCTCCTACGAGCAGTACTTC.

This chain uses TRBV28 with TRBJ1-4, with 8 bases aligning to TRBD1. The ends lost 8 bases at V and 8 bases at J; junction bases unmatched: 13. This CDR3 is 15 amino acids long. CDR1 is MDHEN and CDR2 is SYDVKM in the germline V gene. This CDR3 reads CASRSYRGKGEKLFF. As DNA, the CDR3 is TGTGCCAGCCGATCCTACAGGGGGAAAGGGGAAAAACTGTTTTTT.

This clone occurred a few times. V is TRBV19 and J is TRBJ1-2; TRBD1 aligns across 8 bases. Trimming at V came to 5 bases and at J to 5 bases, leaving 7 bases not matched to a gene. The CDR3 contains 14 residues. Germline loops: CDR1 LNHDA, CDR2 SQIVND (reference sequence). Here the CDR3 DNA reads TGTGCCAGTAGTTTGGGACAGGCTTCATATGGCTACACCTTC. This translates into CASSLGQASYGYTF.

This clone was recorded once. This sequence joins TRBV11-2 and TRBJ1-5; the match to TRBD1 covers 8 bases. J gave up 3 bases and V 4 bases, and 5 bases lay outside the gene matches. Germline CDR1 is SGHAT and CDR2 is FQNNGV. CDR3 length equals 15 residues. The CDR3 region is CASSSTGAYNQPQHF. CDR3 sequence (DNA): TGTGCCAGCAGCTCGACAGGGGCTTACAATCAGCCCCAGCATTTT.

The rearrangement uses TRBV5-1 and TRBJ2-1, with 8 bases aligning to TRBD1. This CDR3 comprises 14 residues. V gave up 4 bases and J gave up 6 bases; unmatched junction bases: 6. Germline lookup yields CDR1 SGHRS and CDR2 YFSETQ. CDR3 sequence reads: CASSTLGQGNEQFF. The CDR3 DNA sequence: TGCGCCAGCAGCACCCTTGGACAGGGCAATGAGCAGTTCTTC. Complete variable domain (other parts from reference TRBV5-1 and TRBJ2-1): KAGVTQTPRYLIKTRGQQVTLSCSPISGHRSVSWYQQTPGQGLQFLFEYFSETQRNKGNFPGRFSGRQFSNSRSEMNVSTLELGDSALYLCASSTLGQGNEQFFGPGTRLTVL.

This chain uses TRBV5-6 with TRBJ2-7, with 9 bases matching TRBD1. The J segment lost 8 bases and the V segment lost 0 bases, leaving 3 bases of the junction unmatched. The germline gives CDR1 SGHDT, CDR2 YYEEEE. This CDR3 contains 13 residues. The CDR3 reads CASSLADRGKQYF. The CDR3 region has the DNA TGTGCCAGCAGCTTGGCGGACAGGGGCAAGCAGTACTTC.

Details on this clone: The sample contains more than one DNA sequence encoding this CDR3. The rearrangement uses TRBV7-2 and TRBJ1-1; 9 bases are a match to TRBD1. CDR3 length equals 14 residues. The germline gives CDR1 SGHTA, CDR2 FQGNSA. Losses at the gene ends were 4 bases for V and 1 base for J; bases not matched to a gene: 1. The CDR3 protein is CASSSQGANTEAFF. The CDR3 nucleotides are TGTGCCAGCAGCTCACAGGGGGCGAACACTGAAGCTTTCTTT.

For this clone: This specimen includes other DNA sequences encoding the same CDR3. This chain uses TRBV7-2 with TRBJ2-5; D gene ambiguous. This CDR3 is built from 12 residues. Germline CDR1 and CDR2: SGHTA and FQGNSA. V lost 0 bases to trimming and J lost 5 bases, with 4 bases between them. CDR3 coding DNA: TGTGCCAGCAGCTTAGCGCTTGAGACCCAGTACTTC. It yields the protein CASSLALETQYF. Based on the CDR3 plus reference TRBV7-2 and TRBJ2-5, the full variable domain is GAGVSQSPSNKVTEKGKDVELRCDPISGHTALYWYRQSLGQGLEFLIYFQGNSAPDKSGLPSDRFSAERTGGSVSTLTIQRTQQEDSAVYLCASSLALETQYFGPGTRLLVL.

J is TRBJ2-7 and V is TRBV7-7, with D possibly being TRBD1 (6 bases). Germline V gene lookup returns CDR1 SSHAT and CDR2 FNYEAQ (reference sequence). V was clipped by 5 bases and J by 3 bases, with 14 bases between them. This CDR3 region has 14 residues. DNA for the CDR3: TGTGCCAGCAGCCCAAGTAGGGGGAGCTACGAGCAGTACTTC. Translated, it gives CASSPSRGSYEQYF.

The chain recombines TRBV7-9 with TRBJ2-2, with D possibly called TRBD1 or TRBD2 (5 bases each). The CDR3 totals 16 residues. CDR1 and CDR2 (germline): SEHNR, FQNEAQ (reference sequence). V dropped 5 bases and J dropped 0 bases, with 13 bases sitting between them. The CDR3 protein is CASSGRDGTNTGELFF. CDR3 nucleotide sequence: TGTGCCAGCAGCGGAAGGGACGGAACGAACACCGGGGAGCTGTTTTTT. Variable domain in full (rest from reference TRBV7-9 and TRBJ2-2): DTGVSQNPRHKITKRGQNVTFRCDPISEHNRLYWYRQTLGQGPEFLTYFQNEAQLEKSRLLSDRFSAERPKGSFSTLEIQRTEQGDSAMYLCASSGRDGTNTGELFFGEGSRLTVL.

The chain couples TRBV2 to TRBJ2-1, with 11 bases lining up with TRBD1. Trimming took 4 bases from V and 6 from J; bases not matched to a gene: 5. The CDR3 spans 15 residues. The V gene's germline CDR1 is SNHLY and CDR2 FYNNEI. Written as DNA, the CDR3 is TGTGCCAGCAGTGCCCCGGGACAGGGGGGCAATGAGCAGTTCTTC. This translates into CASSAPGQGGNEQFF.

V is TRBV28 and J is TRBJ1-1, with 11 bases that match TRBD1. There are 14 residues in the CDR3. Trimming at V came to 6 bases and at J to 6 bases, leaving 6 bases not matched to a gene. Germline CDR1 and CDR2: MDHEN and SYDVKM. The CDR3 loop is CASRRTGGSAEAFF. Written as DNA, the CDR3 is TGTGCCAGCAGACGGACAGGGGGCTCAGCTGAAGCTTTCTTT.

A note on this clone: This sample also contains other DNA sequences that code for the same CDR3. The rearrangement links TRBV28 to TRBJ2-7; 7 bases align to TRBD1. This CDR3 is built from 13 residues. V dropped 7 bases and J dropped 2; count of bases not matched to a gene: 5. Germline CDR1 is MDHEN and CDR2 is SYDVKM. Here the CDR3 DNA reads TGTGCCAGCATAAACAGGGGAACCTACGAGCAGTACTTC. It encodes CASINRGTYEQYF.

Comments on this clone: A much larger clone differs by one base, so this may be a read error. The chain couples TRBV5-4 to TRBJ1-2; D unclear. This CDR3 is 12 amino acids long. The ends were cut back, 2 bases at V and 4 bases at J, with 6 bases in the middle. Per the germline V gene, CDR1 is SGHNT and CDR2 is YYREEE (reference sequence). The CDR3 DNA sequence: TGTGCCAGCAGCTTAGAGACCTATGGCTACACCTTC. Its protein product is CASSLETYGYTF.

This sequence joins TRBV19 and TRBJ2-7; D ambiguous. The CDR3 loop spans 13 amino acids. Trimming took off 6 bases at V and 5 bases at J, with 14 bases between the two ends. CDR1 and CDR2 from the germline V gene are LNHDA and SQIVND (reference sequence). DNA of the CDR3: TGTGCCAGTAGGGCGAGTGGGCGTAACGAGCAGTACTTC. Amino acid sequence: CASRASGRNEQYF.